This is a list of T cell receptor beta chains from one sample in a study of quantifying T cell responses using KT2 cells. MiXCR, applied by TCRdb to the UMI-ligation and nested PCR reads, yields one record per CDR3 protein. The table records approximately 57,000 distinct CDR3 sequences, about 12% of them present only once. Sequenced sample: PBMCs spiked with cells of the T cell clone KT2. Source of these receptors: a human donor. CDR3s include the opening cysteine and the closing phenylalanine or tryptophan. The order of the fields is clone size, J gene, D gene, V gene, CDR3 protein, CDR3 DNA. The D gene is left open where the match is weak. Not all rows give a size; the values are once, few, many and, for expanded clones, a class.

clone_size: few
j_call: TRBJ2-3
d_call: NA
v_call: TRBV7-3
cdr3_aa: CASSLTFPTDTQYF
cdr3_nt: TGTGCCAGCAGCTTAACGTTTCCTACAGATACGCAGTATTTT

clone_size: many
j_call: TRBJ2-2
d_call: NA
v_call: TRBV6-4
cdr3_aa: CASSENWDTGELFF
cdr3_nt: TGTGCCAGCAGCGAAAATTGGGACACCGGGGAGCTGTTTTTT

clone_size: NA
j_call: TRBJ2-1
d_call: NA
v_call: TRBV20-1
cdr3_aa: CSARMDNEQFF
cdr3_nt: TGCAGCGCTAGAATGGACAATGAGCAGTTCTTC

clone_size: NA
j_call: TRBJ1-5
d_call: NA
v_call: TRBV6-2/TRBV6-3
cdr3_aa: CAGSYMGDQPQHF
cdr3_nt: TGTGCCGGCAGTTACATGGGGGATCAGCCCCAGCATTTT

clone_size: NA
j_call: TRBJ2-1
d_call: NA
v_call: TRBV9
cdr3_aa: CASSFILGNEQFF
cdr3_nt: TGTGCCAGCAGCTTTATCTTGGGAAATGAGCAGTTCTTC

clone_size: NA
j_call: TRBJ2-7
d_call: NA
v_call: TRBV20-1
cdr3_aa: CSARDLRIRSSRGEQYF
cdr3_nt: TGCAGTGCTAGAGATTTGCGTATTCGAAGCTCCAGAGGGGAGCAGTACTTC

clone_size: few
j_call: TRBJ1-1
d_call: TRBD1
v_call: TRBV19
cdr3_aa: CASSIGQAAEAFF
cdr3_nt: TGTGCCAGTAGTATCGGACAGGCTGCTGAAGCTTTCTTT

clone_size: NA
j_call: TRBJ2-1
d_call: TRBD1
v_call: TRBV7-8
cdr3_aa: CASSSLDRVMSYNEQFF
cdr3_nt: TGTGCCAGCAGCTCCCTAGACAGGGTTATGTCCTACAATGAGCAGTTCTTC

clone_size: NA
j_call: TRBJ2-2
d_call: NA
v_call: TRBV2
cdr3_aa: CASSEVWGNTGELFF
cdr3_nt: TGTGCCAGCAGTGAGGTTTGGGGAAACACCGGGGAGCTGTTTTTT

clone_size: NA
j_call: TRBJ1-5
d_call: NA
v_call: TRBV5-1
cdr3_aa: CASSLDAGGGNQPQHF
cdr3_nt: TGCGCCAGCAGCTTGGACGCCGGGGGGGGAAATCAGCCCCAGCATTTT

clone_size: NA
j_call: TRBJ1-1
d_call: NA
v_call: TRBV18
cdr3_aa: CASSPIYSQGNTEAFF
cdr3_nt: TGTGCCAGCTCACCAATATATTCACAGGGAAACACTGAAGCTTTCTTT

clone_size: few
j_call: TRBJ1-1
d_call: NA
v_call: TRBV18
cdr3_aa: CASSADFEAFF
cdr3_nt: TGTGCCAGCTCAGCGGATTTTGAAGCTTTCTTT

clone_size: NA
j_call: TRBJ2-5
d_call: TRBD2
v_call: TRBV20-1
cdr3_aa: CSAGTSGAETQYF
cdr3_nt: TGCAGTGCCGGGACTAGCGGGGCGGAGACCCAGTACTTC

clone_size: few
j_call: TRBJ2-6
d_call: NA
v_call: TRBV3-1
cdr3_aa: CASSLDFSGANVLTF
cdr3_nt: TGTGCCAGCAGCCTCGACTTCTCTGGGGCCAACGTCCTGACTTTC